Each of the 2 T cell receptor beta chains below was sequenced from the same sample in a study of PD-1 blockade in classical Hodgkin lymphoma. All patients relapsed after autologous stem cell transplantation, and brentuximab vedotin exposure varied. Using immunoSEQ multiplex PCR, the repertoire was profiled, and TCRdb retains in-frame clones only, with some absent. The sample lists approximately 19,000 clones; about three quarters were seen once. Material: peripheral blood mononuclear cells (PBMCs), obtained before the second cycle of nivolumab. Receptors were obtained from a human donor with classical Hodgkin lymphoma.

This chain joins TRBV5-8 and TRBJ2-1; the match to TRBD2 covers 8 bases. V lost 0 bases to trimming and J lost 3 bases; unmatched junction nucleotides: 8. There are 17 residues in the CDR3. Germline V CDR1 and CDR2: SGHTS, YDEGEE. CDR3 amino acids: CASSLGLGLGVYNEQFF. The CDR3 DNA is TGTGCCAGCAGCTTGGGATTGGGACTAGGAGTCTACAATGAGCAGTTCTTC.

This chain links TRBV4-2 with TRBJ1-2; D possibly corresponds to TRBD1 (6 bases). Germline loops: CDR1 LGHNA, CDR2 YNFKEQ. Deletions cut 4 bases from V and 4 bases from J, with 16 bases between. The CDR3 covers 15 residues. The CDR3: CASSPRGSGGYGYTF. The CDR3 nucleotides read TGTGCCAGCAGCCCAAGGGGGTCGGGCGGCTATGGCTACACCTTC.